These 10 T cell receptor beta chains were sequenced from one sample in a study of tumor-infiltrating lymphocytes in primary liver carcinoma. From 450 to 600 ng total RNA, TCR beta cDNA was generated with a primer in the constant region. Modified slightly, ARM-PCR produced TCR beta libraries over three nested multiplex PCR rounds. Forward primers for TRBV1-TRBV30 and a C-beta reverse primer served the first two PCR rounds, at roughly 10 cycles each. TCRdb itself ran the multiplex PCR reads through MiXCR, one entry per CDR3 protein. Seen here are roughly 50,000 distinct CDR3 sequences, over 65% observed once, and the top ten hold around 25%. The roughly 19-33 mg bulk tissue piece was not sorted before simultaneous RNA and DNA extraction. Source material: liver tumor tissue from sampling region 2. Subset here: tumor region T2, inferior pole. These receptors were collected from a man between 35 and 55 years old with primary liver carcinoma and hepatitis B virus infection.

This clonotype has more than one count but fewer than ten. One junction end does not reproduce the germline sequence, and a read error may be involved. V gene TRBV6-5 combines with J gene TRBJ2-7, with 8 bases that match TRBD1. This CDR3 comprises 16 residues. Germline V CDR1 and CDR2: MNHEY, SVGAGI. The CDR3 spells CVSSYSGTGDSYEQYF. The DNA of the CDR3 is TGTGTCAGCAGTTACTCGGGGACAGGTGATTCCTACGAGCAGTACTTC.

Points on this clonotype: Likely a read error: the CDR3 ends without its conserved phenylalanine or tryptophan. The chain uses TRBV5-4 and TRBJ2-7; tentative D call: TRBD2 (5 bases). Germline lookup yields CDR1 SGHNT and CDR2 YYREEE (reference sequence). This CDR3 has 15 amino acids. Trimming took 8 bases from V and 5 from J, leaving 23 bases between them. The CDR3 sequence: CASNWGGLVGDEQYL. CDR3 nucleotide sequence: TGTGCCAGTAACTGGGGTGGATTAGTCGGGGACGAGCAGTACTTG.

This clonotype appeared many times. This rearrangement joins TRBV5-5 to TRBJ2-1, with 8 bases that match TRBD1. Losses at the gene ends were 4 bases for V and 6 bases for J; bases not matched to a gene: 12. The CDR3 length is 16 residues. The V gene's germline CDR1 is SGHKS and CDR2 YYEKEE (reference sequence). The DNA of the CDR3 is TGTGCCAGCAGCCTGCCCCGGGACAGGCTCAGCAATGAGCAGTTCTTC. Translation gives CASSLPRDRLSNEQFF.

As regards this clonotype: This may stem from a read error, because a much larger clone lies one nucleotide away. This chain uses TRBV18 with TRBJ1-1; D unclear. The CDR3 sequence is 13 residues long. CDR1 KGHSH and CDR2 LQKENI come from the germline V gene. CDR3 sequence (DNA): TGTGCCGGCTCACCGATCGAGAACACTGAAGCTTTCTTT. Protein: CAGSPIENTEAFF.

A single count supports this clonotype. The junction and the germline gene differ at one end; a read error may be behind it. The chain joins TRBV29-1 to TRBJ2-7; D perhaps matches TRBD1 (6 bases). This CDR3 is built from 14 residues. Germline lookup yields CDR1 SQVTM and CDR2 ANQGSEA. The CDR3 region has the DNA TGCAGCGTTATAACACAGGGCAGCCCCTATGAGCAGTACTTC. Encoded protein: CSVITQGSPYEQYF.

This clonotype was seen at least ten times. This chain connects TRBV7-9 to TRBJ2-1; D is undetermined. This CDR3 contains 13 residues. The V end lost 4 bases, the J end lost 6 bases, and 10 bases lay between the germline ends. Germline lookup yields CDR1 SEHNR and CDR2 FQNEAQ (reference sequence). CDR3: CASSSQISNEQFF. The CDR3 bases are TGTGCCAGCAGCTCGCAGATTAGCAATGAGCAGTTCTTC.

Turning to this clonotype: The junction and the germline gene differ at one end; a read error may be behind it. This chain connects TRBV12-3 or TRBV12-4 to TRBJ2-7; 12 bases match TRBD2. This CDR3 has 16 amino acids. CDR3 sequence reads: CASKGLAGNPSHEQWF. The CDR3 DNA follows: TGTGCCAGCAAAGGACTAGCGGGGAACCCTTCCCACGAGCAGTGGTTC.

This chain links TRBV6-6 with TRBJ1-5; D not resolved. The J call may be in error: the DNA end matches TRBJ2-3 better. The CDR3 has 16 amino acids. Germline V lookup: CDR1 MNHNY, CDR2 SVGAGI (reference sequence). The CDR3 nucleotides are TGTGCCAGCAGTTACCGAGAAGCGTATAGCAATCAGCCCCAGTATTTT. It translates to CASSYREAYSNQPQYF.

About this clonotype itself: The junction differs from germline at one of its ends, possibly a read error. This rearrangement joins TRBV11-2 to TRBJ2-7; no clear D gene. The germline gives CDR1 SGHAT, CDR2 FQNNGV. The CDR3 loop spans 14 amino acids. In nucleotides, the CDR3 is TGTGCCGGCAGCTTAGTACTCCTCTCTTACGGGCAGTATTTC. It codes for CAGSLVLLSYGQYF. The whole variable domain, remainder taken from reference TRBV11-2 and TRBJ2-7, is EAGVAQSPRYKIIEKRQSVAFWCNPISGHATLYWYQQILGQGPKLLIQFQNNGVVDDSQLPKDRFSAERLKGVDSTLKIQPAKLEDSAVYLCAGSLVLLSYGQYFGPGTRLTVT.

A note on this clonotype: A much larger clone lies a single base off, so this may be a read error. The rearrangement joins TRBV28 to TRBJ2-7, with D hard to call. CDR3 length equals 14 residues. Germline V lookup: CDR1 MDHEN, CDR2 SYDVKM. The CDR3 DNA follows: TGTGCCAGCATGGGGAAACGATCCTCCTACCAGCAGTACTTC. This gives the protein CASMGKRSSYQQYF. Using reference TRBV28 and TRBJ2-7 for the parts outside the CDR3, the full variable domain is DVKVTQSSRYLVKRTGEKVFLECVQDMDHENMFWYRQDPGLGLRLIYFSYDVKMKEKGDIPEGYSVSREKKERFSLILESASTNQTSMYLCASMGKRSSYQQYFGPGTRLTVT.